Listed below are T cell receptor beta chains from one sample, sequenced in a study of blood T cell repertoires in COVID-19. Sequencing was performed with immunoSEQ multiplex PCR; in TCRdb, only in-frame clones are kept and a portion is missing. This sample has 60,000 to 85,000 clones, with roughly 90% found just once. Sequencing was performed on peripheral blood. These TCRs come from a man in his fifties or sixties with active COVID-19. The CDR3 runs from the conserved cysteine through the conserved F or W. D genes are given only for firm matches.

TRBV9	NA	TRBJ2-1	TGTGCCAGCAGCGTAGGAGGACAGTCTTACAATGAGCAGTTCTTC	CASSVGGQSYNEQFF
TRBV9	NA	TRBJ1-1	TGTGCCAGCAGCGTCGGTGCTACAGGGAACACTGAAGCTTTCTTT	CASSVGATGNTEAFF
TRBV6-2/TRBV6-3	TRBD1	TRBJ2-7	TGTGCCAGCAGTTCGACAGGGGTGAAATCCTACGAGCAGTACTTC	CASSSTGVKSYEQYF
TRBV5-4	NA	TRBJ1-2	TGTGCCAGCAGCCGACCACAAACAGGGCCTGGCTACACCTTC	CASSRPQTGPGYTF
TRBV10-3	NA	TRBJ1-6	TGTGCCATCAGTGGGGGACAACACCAAATCCCTAGCTCCTATAATTCACCCCTCCACTTT	CAISGGQHQIPSSYNSPLHF
TRBV28	NA	TRBJ2-5	TGTGCCAGTACCCCCCACGATGTCGGTCAAGAGACCCAGTACTTC	CASTPHDVGQETQYF
TRBV4-2	TRBD1	TRBJ1-2	TGTGCCAGCAGCCCGAGGGGGGACAGGGGGCTGGGTGGCTACACCTTC	CASSPRGDRGLGGYTF
TRBV5-4	TRBD1	TRBJ2-4	TGTGCCAGCAGCTCAGCCCGGACAGGGCGAGCCAAAAACATTCAGTACTTC	CASSSARTGRAKNIQYF
TRBV3-1/TRBV3-2	NA	TRBJ1-6	TGTGCCAGCAGCCAGGGCAGGGCGGCCTATAATTCACCCCTCCACTTT	CASSQGRAAYNSPLHF
TRBV27	NA	TRBJ1-1	TGTGCCAGCAGTTTATCCGCGTATTACACTGAAGCTTTCTTT	CASSLSAYYTEAFF
TRBV7-6	TRBD2	TRBJ2-1	TGTGCCAGCAGCTCAGCGGGGCCCTACAATGAGCAGTTCTTC	CASSSAGPYNEQFF
TRBV9	TRBD2	TRBJ2-3	TGTGCCAGCAGCGCCGTAGGACGGGGGGGCTTCGGGGATACGCAGTATTTT	CASSAVGRGGFGDTQYF
TRBV6-5	NA	TRBJ1-2	TGTGCCAGCAGTTCGGGGGGGGCTGACTATGGCTACACCTTC	CASSSGGADYGYTF
TRBV9	TRBD1	TRBJ2-2	TGTGCCAGCAGCGACAGGGGGGCTGGCACCGGGGAGCTGTTTTTT	CASSDRGAGTGELFF
TRBV28	TRBD1	TRBJ1-3	TGTGCCAGCTCACGGGACAGGCCAAACACCATATATTTT	CASSRDRPNTIYF